The T cell receptor beta chain described here comes from a study of blood T cell repertoires in COVID-19. Germline V lookup: CDR1 SGHAT, CDR2 FQNNGV. The CDR3 has 13 amino acids. J gave up 3 bases and V 5 bases, and 2 bases lay outside the gene matches. Assay: immunoSEQ multiplex PCR; the TCRdb copy retains only in-frame clones and omits some. The sample records 30,000 to 50,000 clones, approximately 87% being singletons. The sequenced material came from peripheral blood. This clonotype was sampled from a man between 45 and 60 years old with active or convalescent COVID-19. The chain carries TRBV11-2 and TRBJ2-5; 8 bases align to TRBD1. CDR3 nucleotide sequence: TGTGCCAGCAGCAAGGACAGGGAAGAGACCCAGTACTTC. As protein: CASSKDREETQYF.